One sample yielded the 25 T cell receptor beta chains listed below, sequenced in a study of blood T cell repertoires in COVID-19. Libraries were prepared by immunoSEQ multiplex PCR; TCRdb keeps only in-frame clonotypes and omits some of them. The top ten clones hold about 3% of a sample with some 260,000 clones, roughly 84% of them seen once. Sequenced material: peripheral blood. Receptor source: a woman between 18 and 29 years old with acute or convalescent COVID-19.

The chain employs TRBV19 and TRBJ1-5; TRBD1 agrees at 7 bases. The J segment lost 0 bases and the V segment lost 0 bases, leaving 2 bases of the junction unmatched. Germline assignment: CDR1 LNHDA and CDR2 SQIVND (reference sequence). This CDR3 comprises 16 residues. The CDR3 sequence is CASSIETGTSNQPQHF. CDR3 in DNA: TGTGCCAGTAGTATAGAGACAGGGACTAGCAATCAGCCCCAGCATTTT. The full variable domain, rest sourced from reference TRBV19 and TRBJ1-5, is DGGITQSPKYLFRKEGQNVTLSCEQNLNHDAMYWYRQDPGQGLRLIYYSQIVNDFQKGDIAEGYSVSREKKESFPLTVTSAQKNPTAFYLCASSIETGTSNQPQHFGDGTRLSIL.

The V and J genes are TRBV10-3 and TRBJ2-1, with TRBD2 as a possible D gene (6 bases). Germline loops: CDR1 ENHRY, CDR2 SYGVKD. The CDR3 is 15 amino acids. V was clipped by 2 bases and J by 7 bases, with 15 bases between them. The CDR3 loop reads CAISEGASAVNEQFF. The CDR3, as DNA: TGTGCCATCAGTGAGGGGGCTAGCGCCGTAAATGAGCAGTTCTTC.

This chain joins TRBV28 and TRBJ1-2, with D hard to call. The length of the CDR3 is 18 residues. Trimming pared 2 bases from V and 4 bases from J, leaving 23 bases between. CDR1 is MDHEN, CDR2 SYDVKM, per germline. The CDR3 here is CASSLSLAGFSFGYGYTF. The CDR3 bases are TGTGCCAGCAGTTTAAGTCTTGCCGGGTTTTCGTTCGGCTATGGCTACACCTTC.

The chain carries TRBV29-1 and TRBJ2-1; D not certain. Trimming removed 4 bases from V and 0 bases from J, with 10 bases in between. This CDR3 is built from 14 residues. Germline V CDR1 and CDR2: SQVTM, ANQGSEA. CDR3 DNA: TGCAGCGTTGCTGAGATGAGCTCCTACAATGAGCAGTTCTTC. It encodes CSVAEMSSYNEQFF.

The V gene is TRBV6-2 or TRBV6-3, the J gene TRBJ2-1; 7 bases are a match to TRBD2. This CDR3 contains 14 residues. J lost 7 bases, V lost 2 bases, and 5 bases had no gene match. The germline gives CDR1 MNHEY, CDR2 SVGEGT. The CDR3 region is CASSYLRTRNEQFF. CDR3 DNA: TGTGCCAGCAGTTACCTCAGGACTAGAAATGAGCAGTTCTTC.

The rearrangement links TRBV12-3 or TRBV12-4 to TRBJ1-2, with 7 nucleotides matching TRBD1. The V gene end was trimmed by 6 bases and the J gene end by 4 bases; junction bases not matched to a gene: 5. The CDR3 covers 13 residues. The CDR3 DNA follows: TGTGCCAGCAGCGACAGGGCTGGCTATGGCTACACCTTC. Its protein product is CASSDRAGYGYTF.

The CDR3 here is CASSLDHSNQPQHF. Here the CDR3 DNA reads TGCGCCAGCAGCCTAGACCATAGCAATCAGCCCCAGCATTTT. This chain connects TRBV4-3 to TRBJ1-5; D not certain. V was clipped by 4 bases and J by 0 bases, with 7 bases between them. The V gene's germline CDR1 is LGHNA and CDR2 YSLEER. The CDR3 is 14 residues long.

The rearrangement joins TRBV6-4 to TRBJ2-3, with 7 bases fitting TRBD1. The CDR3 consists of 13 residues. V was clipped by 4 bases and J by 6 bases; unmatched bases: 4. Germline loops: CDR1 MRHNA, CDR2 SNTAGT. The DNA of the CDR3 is TGTGCCAGCAGTGTTCAGGGGGAGGATACGCAGTATTTT. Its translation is CASSVQGEDTQYF.

As DNA, the CDR3 is TGTGCCATCAGTAAAACAGGGTTTATCGATACCGGGGAGCTGTTTTTT. Amino acid sequence: CAISKTGFIDTGELFF. V usage is TRBV10-3 and J usage is TRBJ2-2, with D perhaps matching TRBD1 (6 bases). With 5 bases removed from V and 5 bases from J, the gap between germline ends came to 18 bases. The CDR3 consists of 16 residues. The germline V gene has CDR1 ENHRY and CDR2 SYGVKD.

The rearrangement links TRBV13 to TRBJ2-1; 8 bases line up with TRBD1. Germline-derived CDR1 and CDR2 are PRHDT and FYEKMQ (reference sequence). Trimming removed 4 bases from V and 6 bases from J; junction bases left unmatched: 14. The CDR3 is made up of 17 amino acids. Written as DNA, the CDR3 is TGTGCCAGCAGCTACCCCCAGGGGGCGCGTCCCCCCAATGAGCAGTTCTTC. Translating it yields CASSYPQGARPPNEQFF.

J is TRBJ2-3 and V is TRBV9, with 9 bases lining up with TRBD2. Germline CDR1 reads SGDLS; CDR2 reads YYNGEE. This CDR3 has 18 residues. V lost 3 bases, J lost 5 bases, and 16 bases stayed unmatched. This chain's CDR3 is CASSAQNGVAGVRDTQYF. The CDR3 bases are TGTGCCAGCAGCGCTCAGAATGGGGTAGCGGGAGTGAGAGATACGCAGTATTTT.

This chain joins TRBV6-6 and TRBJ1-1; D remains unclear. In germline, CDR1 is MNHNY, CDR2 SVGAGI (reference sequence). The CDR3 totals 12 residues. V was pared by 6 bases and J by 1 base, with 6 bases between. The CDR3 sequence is CASREPNTEAFF. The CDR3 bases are TGTGCCAGCAGAGAGCCGAACACTGAAGCTTTCTTT.

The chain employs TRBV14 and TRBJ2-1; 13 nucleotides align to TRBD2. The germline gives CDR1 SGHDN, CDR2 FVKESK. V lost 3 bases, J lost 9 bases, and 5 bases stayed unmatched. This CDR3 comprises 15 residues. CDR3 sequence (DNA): TGTGCCAGCAGCCAGCCCGGGACTAGCGGGGCTGAGCAGTTCTTC. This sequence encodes CASSQPGTSGAEQFF.

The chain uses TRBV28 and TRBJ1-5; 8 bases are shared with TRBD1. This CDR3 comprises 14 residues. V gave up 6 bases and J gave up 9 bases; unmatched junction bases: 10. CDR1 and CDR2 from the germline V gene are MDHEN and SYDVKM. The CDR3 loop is CASRTDRASGPQHF. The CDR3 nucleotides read TGTGCCAGCAGGACGGACAGGGCCTCGGGGCCCCAGCATTTT.

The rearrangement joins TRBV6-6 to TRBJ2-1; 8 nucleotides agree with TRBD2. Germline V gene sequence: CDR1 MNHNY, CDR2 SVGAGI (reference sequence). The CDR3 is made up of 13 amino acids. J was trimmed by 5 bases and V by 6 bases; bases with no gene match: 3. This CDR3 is CASRAGADNEQFF. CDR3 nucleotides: TGTGCCAGCAGAGCGGGAGCTGACAATGAGCAGTTCTTC.

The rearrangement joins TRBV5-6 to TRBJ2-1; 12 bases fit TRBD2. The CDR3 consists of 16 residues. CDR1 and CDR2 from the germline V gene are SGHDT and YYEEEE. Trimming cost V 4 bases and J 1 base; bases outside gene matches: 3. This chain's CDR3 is CASSLAGGFSYNEQFF. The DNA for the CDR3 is TGTGCCAGCAGCCTAGCGGGAGGGTTTTCCTACAATGAGCAGTTCTTC.

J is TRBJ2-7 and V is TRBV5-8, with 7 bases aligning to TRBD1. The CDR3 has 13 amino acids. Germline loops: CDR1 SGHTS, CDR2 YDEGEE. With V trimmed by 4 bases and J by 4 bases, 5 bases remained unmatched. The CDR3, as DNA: TGTGCCAGCAGCATCCGGGACAGATACGAGCAGTACTTC. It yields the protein CASSIRDRYEQYF.

The CDR3 DNA reads TGTGCCAGCAGCCCCCTCGGGACTAGCGGGAGTACAGATACGCAGTATTTT. Its translation is CASSPLGTSGSTDTQYF. The J gene is TRBJ2-3, the V gene TRBV11-2; 14 positions agree with TRBD2. This CDR3 contains 17 residues. Germline V gene data show CDR1 as SGHAT and CDR2 as FQNNGV. V lost 5 bases, J lost 3 bases, and 7 bases stayed unmatched.

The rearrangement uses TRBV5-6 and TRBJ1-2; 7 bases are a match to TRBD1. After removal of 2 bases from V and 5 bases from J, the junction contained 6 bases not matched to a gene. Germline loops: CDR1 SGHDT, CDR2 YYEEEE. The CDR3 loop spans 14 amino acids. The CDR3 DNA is TGTGCCAGCAGCTTTATAGACAGGGAGTATGGCTACACCTTC. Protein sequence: CASSFIDREYGYTF.

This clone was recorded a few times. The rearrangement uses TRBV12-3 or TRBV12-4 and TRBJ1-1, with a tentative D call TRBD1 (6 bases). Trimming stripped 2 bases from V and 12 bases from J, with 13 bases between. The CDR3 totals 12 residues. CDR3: CASSLSGRGPFF. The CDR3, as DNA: TGTGCCAGCAGTTTAAGTGGCAGGGGACCTTTCTTT.

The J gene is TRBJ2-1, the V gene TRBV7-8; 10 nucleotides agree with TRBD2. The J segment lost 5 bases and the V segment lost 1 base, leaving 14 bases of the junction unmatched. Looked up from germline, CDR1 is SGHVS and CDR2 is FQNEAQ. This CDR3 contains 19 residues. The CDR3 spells CASSLDPSGRASLHNEQFF. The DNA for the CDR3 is TGTGCCAGCAGCTTAGACCCTAGCGGGAGAGCCTCCCTGCACAATGAGCAGTTCTTC.

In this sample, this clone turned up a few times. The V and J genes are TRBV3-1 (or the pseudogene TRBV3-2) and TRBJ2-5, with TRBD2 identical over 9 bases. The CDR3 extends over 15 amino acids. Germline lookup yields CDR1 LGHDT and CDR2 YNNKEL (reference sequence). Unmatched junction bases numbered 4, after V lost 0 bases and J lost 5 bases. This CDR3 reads CASSQEGLAQETQYF. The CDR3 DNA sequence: TGTGCCAGCAGCCAAGAGGGACTAGCACAGGAGACCCAGTACTTC.

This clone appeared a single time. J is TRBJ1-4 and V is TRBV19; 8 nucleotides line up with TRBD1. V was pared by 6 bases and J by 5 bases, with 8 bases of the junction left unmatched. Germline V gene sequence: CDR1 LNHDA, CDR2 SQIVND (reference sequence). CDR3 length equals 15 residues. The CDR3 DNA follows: TGTGCCAGTAGCCCAAGACAGGGGAGAAATGAAAAACTGTTTTTT. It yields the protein CASSPRQGRNEKLFF.

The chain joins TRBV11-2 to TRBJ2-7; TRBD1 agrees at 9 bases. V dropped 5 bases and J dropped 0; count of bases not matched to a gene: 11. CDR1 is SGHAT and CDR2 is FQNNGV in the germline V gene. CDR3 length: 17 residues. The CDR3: CASSPSGQGSGSYEQYF. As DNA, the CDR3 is TGTGCCAGCAGCCCCTCGGGACAGGGTTCGGGCTCCTACGAGCAGTACTTC.

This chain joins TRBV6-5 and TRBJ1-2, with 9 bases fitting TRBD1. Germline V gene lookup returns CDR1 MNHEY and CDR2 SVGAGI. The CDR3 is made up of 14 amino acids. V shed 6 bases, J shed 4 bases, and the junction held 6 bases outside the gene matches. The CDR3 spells CASSRRGQGYGYTF. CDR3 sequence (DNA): TGTGCCAGCAGCCGAAGGGGACAGGGCTATGGCTACACCTTC.